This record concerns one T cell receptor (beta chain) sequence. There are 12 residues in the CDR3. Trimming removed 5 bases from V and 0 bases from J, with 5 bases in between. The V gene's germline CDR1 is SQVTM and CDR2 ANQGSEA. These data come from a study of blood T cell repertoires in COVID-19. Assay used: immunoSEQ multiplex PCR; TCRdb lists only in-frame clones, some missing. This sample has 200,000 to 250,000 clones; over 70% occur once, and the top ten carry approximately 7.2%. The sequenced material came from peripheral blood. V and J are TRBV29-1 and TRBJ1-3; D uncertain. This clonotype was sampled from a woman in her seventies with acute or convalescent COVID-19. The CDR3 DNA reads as TGCAGCGTTTTGGCCTCTGGAAACACCATATATTTT. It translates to CSVLASGNTIYF.